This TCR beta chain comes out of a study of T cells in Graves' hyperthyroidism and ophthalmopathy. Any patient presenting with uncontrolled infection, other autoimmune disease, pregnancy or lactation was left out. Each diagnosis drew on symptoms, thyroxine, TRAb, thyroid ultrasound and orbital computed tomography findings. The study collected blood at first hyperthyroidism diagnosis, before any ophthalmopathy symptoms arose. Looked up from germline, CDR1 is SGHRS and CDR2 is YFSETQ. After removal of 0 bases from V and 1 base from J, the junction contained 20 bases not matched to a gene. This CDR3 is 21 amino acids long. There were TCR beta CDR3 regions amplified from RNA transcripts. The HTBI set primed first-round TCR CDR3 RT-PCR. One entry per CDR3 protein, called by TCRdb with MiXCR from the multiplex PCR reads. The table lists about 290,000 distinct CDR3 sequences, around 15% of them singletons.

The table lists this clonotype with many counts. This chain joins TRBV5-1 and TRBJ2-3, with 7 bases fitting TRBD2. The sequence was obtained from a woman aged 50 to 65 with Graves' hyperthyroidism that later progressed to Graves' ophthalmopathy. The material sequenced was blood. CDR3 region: CASSLAQDPAGPLWGTDTQYF. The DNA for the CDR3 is TGCGCCAGCAGCTTGGCCCAGGATCCAGCGGGACCGTTATGGGGCACAGATACGCAGTATTTT.